This entry lists 4 T cell receptor beta chains sequenced from one sample in a study of blood T cell repertoires in COVID-19. The protocol was immunoSEQ multiplex PCR, while the TCRdb copy is restricted to in-frame clones and leaves out a portion. The sample contains about 260,000 clones, 80% to 90% of which appear only once. The sample consisted of peripheral blood. Receptors were obtained from a man aged 30 to 39 with active or convalescent COVID-19.

This chain connects TRBV5-8 to TRBJ1-4, with 7 bases aligning to TRBD1. Germline V gene data show CDR1 as SGHTS and CDR2 as YDEGEE. The CDR3 length is 15 residues. With 0 bases clipped from V and 7 bases from J, the junction kept 6 bases outside the gene matches. CDR3 bases: TGTGCCAGCAGCTTGGGCGTAGGGGGCCGTGAAAAACTGTTTTTT. It encodes CASSLGVGGREKLFF.

The chain is built from TRBV11-2 and TRBJ1-1; D remains unclear. The CDR3 has 14 amino acids. The V gene lost 6 bases and the J gene lost 0 bases, with 11 bases spanning the gap. Germline values: CDR1 SGHAT, CDR2 FQNNGV. The chain's CDR3 is CASSPSSVNTEAFF. CDR3 bases: TGTGCCAGCAGTCCATCCTCAGTGAACACTGAAGCTTTCTTT.

The chain uses TRBV5-1 and TRBJ2-3; TRBD1 aligns across 8 bases. Unmatched junction bases numbered 7, after V lost 2 bases and J lost 2 bases. The germline gives CDR1 SGHRS, CDR2 YFSETQ. This CDR3 is built from 16 residues. The DNA for the CDR3 is TGCGCCAGCAGCTTACAGGGGGATGGATACACAGATACGCAGTATTTT. Its protein product is CASSLQGDGYTDTQYF.

This rearrangement joins TRBV7-9 to TRBJ2-7, with 7 bases fitting TRBD1. Germline assignment: CDR1 SEHNR and CDR2 FQNEAQ (reference sequence). This CDR3 is 15 amino acids long. The J segment lost 2 bases and the V segment lost 3 bases, leaving 7 bases of the junction unmatched. The CDR3 region is CASSFGDRAPYEQYF. The CDR3 coding sequence is TGTGCCAGCAGCTTCGGAGACAGGGCTCCCTACGAGCAGTACTTC.